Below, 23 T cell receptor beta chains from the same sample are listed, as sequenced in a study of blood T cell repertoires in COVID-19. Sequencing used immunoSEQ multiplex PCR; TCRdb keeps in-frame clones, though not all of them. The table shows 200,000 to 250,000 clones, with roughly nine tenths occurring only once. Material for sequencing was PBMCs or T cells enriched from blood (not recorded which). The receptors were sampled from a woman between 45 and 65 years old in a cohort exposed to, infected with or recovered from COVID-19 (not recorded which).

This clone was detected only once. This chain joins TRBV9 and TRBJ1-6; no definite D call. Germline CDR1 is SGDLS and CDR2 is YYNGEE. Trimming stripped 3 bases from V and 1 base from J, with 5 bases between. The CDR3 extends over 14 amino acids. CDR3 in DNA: TGTGCCAGCAGCGAGAGGTCCTATAATTCACCCCTCCACTTT. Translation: CASSERSYNSPLHF.

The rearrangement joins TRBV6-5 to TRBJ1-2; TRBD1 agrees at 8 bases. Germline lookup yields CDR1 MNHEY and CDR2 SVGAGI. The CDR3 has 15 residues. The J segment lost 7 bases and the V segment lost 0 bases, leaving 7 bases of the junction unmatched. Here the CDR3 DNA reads TGTGCCAGCAGTTACTCCTCCCAGGGGGCATCTGGCTACACCTTC. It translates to CASSYSSQGASGYTF.

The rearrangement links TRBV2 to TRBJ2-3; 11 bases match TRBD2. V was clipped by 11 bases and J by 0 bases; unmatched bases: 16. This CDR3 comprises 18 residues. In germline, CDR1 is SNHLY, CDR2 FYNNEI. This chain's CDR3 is CACAGTSGRAPSTDTQYF. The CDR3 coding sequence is TGTGCCTGCGCCGGGACTAGCGGCAGAGCTCCTAGCACAGATACGCAGTATTTT.

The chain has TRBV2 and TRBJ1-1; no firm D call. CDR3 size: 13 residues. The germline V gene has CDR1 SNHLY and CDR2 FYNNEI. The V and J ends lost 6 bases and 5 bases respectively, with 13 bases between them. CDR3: CASRRLPGTEAFF. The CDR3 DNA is TGTGCCAGCAGGCGCCTCCCGGGGACTGAAGCTTTCTTT.

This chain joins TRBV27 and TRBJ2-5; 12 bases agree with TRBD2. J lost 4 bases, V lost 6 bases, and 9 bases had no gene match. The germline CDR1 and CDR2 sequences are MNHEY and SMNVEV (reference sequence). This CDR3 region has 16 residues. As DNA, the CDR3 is TGTGCCAGCAGCCAAACCGGGACTAGCGGGTCAGAGACCCAGTACTTC. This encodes CASSQTGTSGSETQYF.

CDR3 in amino acids: CAWSLRGGLETQYF. The CDR3 DNA reads TGTGCCTGGAGTTTGCGGGGGGGCCTTGAGACCCAGTACTTC. The chain couples TRBV30 to TRBJ2-5; 9 nucleotides line up with TRBD2. Germline assignment: CDR1 GTSNPN and CDR2 SVGIG (reference sequence). The CDR3 totals 14 residues. V lost 2 bases to trimming and J lost 5 bases; unmatched junction nucleotides: 6.

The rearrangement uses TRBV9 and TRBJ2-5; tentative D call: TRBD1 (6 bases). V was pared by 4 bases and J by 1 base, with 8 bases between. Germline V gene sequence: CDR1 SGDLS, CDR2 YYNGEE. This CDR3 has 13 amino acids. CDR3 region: CASSPDSQETQYF. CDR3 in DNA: TGTGCCAGCAGCCCGGACAGCCAAGAGACCCAGTACTTC.

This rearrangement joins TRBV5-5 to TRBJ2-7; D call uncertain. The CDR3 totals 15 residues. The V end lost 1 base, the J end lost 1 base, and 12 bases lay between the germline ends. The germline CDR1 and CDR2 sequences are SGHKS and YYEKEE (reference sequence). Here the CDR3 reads CASSLSFVVSYEQYF. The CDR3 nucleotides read TGTGCCAGCAGCTTGTCTTTTGTTGTTTCCTACGAGCAGTACTTC.

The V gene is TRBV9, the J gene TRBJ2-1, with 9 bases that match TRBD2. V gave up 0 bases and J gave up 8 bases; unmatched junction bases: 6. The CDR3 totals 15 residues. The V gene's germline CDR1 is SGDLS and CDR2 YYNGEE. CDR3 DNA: TGTGCCAGCAGCGTAGGTGGCGGGGGGGCGTATGAGCAGTTCTTC. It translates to CASSVGGGGAYEQFF.

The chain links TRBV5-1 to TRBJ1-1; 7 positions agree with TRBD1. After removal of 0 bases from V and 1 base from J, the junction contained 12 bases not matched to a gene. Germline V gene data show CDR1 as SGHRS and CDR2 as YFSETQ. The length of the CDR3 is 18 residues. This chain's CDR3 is CASSLEGFWGQKNTEAFF. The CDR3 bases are TGCGCCAGCAGCTTGGAGGGTTTTTGGGGACAGAAGAACACTGAAGCTTTCTTT.

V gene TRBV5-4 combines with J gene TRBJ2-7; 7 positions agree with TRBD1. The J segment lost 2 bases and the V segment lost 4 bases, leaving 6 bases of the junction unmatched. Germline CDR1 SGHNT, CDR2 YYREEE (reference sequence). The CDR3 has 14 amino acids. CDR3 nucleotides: TGTGCCAGCAGCCAGGACAGGACGCCCTACGAGCAGTACTTC. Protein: CASSQDRTPYEQYF.

Here the CDR3 DNA reads TGTGCCAGCAGCTTGGCGGGGGTGAGCTCCTACAATGAGCAGTTCTTC. Translated, it gives CASSLAGVSSYNEQFF. The chain joins TRBV5-5 to TRBJ2-1; D perhaps matches TRBD2 (6 bases). V was shortened by 0 bases and J by 0 bases, with 10 bases between the two germline ends. This CDR3 contains 16 residues. Germline V gene sequence: CDR1 SGHKS, CDR2 YYEKEE (reference sequence).

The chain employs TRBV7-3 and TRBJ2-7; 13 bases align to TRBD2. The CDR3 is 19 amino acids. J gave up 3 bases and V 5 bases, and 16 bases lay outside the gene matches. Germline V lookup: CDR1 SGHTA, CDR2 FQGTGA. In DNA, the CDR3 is TGTGCCAGCAGCCAAGGGGAAGACAGGACTAGCGGGGGACTCTACGAGCAGTACTTC. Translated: CASSQGEDRTSGGLYEQYF.

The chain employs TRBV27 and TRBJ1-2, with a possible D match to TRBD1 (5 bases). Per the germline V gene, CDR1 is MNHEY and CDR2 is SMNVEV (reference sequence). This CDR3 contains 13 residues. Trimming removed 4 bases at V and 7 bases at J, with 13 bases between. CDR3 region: CASSSQGERGYTF. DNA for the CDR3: TGTGCCAGCAGTTCCCAGGGTGAGCGTGGCTACACCTTC.

The CDR3 DNA follows: TGTGCCAGCAGCCCAACCCGGGACAGAATCTCTAACTATGGCTACACCTTC. It codes for CASSPTRDRISNYGYTF. The chain joins TRBV7-2 to TRBJ1-2; TRBD1 matches at 7 bases. Germline V CDR1 and CDR2: SGHTA, FQGNSA. The length of the CDR3 is 17 residues. J gave up 0 bases and V 5 bases, and 12 bases lay outside the gene matches. The whole variable domain, remainder taken from reference TRBV7-2 and TRBJ1-2, is GAGVSQSPSNKVTEKGKDVELRCDPISGHTALYWYRQSLGQGLEFLIYFQGNSAPDKSGLPSDRFSAERTGGSVSTLTIQRTQQEDSAVYLCASSPTRDRISNYGYTFGSGTRLTVV.

CDR3 sequence reads: CASSTGQGRFGYTF. The CDR3 coding sequence is TGTGCCAGCAGCACCGGACAGGGAAGGTTTGGCTACACCTTC. J is TRBJ1-2 and V is TRBV5-5; TRBD1 matches at 8 bases. From germline, CDR1 is SGHKS and CDR2 YYEKEE (reference sequence). The CDR3 is 14 residues long. V was pared by 4 bases and J by 7 bases, with 9 bases of the junction left unmatched.

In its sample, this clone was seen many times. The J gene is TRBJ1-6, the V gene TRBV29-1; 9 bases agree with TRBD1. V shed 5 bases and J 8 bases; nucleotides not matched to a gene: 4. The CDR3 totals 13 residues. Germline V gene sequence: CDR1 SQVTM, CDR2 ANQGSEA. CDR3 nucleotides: TGCAGCGTTAGACAGGGGGGCGATTCACCCCTCCACTTT. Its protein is CSVRQGGDSPLHF.

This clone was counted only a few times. CDR3 residues: CASSLGPAGSPLHF. The CDR3 nucleotides read TGTGCCAGCAGCTTAGGACCGGCGGGTTCACCCCTCCACTTT. V is TRBV7-2 and J is TRBJ1-6; D gene uncertain. Germline V gene lookup returns CDR1 SGHTA and CDR2 FQGNSA. Trimming stripped 1 base from V and 9 bases from J, with 10 bases between. This CDR3 comprises 14 residues. Looking up the rest from reference TRBV7-2 and TRBJ1-6 gives the full variable domain: GAGVSQSPSNKVTEKGKDVELRCDPISGHTALYWYRQSLGQGLEFLIYFQGNSAPDKSGLPSDRFSAERTGGSVSTLTIQRTQQEDSAVYLCASSLGPAGSPLHFGNGTRLTVT.

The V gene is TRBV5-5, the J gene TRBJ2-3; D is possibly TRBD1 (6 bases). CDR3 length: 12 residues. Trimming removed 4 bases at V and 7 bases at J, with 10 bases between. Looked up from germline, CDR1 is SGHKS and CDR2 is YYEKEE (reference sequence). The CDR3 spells CASSVQGYTQYF. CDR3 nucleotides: TGTGCCAGCAGCGTACAGGGCTATACGCAGTATTTT.

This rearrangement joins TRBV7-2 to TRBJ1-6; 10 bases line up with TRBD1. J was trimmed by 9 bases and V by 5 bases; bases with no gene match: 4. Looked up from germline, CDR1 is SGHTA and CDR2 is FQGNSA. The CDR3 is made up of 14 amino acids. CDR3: CASSLRDRGSPLHF. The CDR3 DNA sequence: TGTGCCAGCAGCCTACGGGACAGGGGTTCACCCCTCCACTTT.

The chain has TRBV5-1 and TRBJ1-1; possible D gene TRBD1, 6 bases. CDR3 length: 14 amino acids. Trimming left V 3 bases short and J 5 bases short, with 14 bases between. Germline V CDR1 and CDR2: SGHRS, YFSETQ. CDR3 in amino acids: CASSSPGRGTEAFF. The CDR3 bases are TGCGCCAGCAGCTCACCGGGAAGGGGGACTGAAGCTTTCTTT.

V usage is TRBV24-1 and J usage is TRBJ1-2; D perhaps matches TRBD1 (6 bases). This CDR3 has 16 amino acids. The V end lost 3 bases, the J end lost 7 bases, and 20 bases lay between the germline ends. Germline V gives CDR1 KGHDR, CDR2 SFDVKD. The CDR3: CATSDAPGGESGGYTF. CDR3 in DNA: TGTGCCACCAGTGATGCCCCGGGGGGCGAGAGTGGTGGCTACACCTTC.

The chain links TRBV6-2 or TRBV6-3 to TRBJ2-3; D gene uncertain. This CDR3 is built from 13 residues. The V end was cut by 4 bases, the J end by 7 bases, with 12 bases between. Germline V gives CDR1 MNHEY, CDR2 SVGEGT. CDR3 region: CASSSGLANTQYF. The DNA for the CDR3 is TGTGCCAGCAGTTCTGGGCTCGCGAATACGCAGTATTTT.